This T cell receptor beta chain stems from a study of shared clonotypes between healthy human individuals. Germline V gives CDR1 SGHTA, CDR2 FQGNSA. The CDR3 runs 18 residues. The V gene end was trimmed by 5 bases and the J gene end by 0 bases; junction bases not matched to a gene: 7. This clone has only one observation. Sequenced by immunoSEQ multiplex PCR; TCRdb stores in-frame clones only, minus some. The table includes about 1 million clones, approximately 76% detected once. Within Nashville, Tennessee resided all donors, each a Caucasian adult. The source is a man younger than 35 in good health. V gene TRBV7-2 combines with J gene TRBJ2-1, with TRBD2 matching over 13 bases. Sequenced input: memory CD4+ T cells sorted from blood. Subset of the sample: CD45RA-negative fraction. The CDR3 DNA sequence: TGTGCCAGCAGCGGTACTAGCGGGAGGGACCCCTCCTACAATGAGCAGTTCTTC. This codes for CASSGTSGRDPSYNEQFF.